The 22 T cell receptor beta chains below come from one sample, sequenced in a study of T-cell reconstitution after alpha-beta-depleted transplantation in children. During its preparation, the TCRbeta library received unique molecular identifiers. TCRdb reprocessed the PCR reads via MiXCR and lists one record per CDR3 protein. Among approximately 640,000 distinct CDR3 sequences listed, roughly 17% were seen once. The specimen comprised PBMCs from the stem cell graft donor, sampled from the stem cell graft. The receptors shown here come from a human donor who donated a stem cell graft to a child with acute myeloid leukemia.

This clonotype was found many times. This CDR3 is CSVKRVQETQYF. The CDR3 bases are TGCAGCGTTAAGAGGGTTCAAGAGACCCAGTACTTC. This chain uses TRBV29-1 with TRBJ2-5; D possibly corresponds to TRBD2 (5 bases). Trimming took off 5 bases at V and 2 bases at J, with 9 bases between the two ends. Germline assignment: CDR1 SQVTM and CDR2 ANQGSEA. This CDR3 comprises 12 residues.

The sample holds a few counts of this clonotype. V and J are TRBV7-2 and TRBJ1-5; TRBD1 is a possible D gene (6 bases). CDR1 is SGHTA, CDR2 FQGNSA, per germline. This CDR3 is built from 17 residues. Trimming stripped 0 bases from V and 3 bases from J, with 15 bases between. This CDR3 is CASSLAKGTLDNQPQHF. The CDR3 DNA reads as TGTGCCAGCAGCTTAGCCAAGGGGACACTTGACAATCAGCCCCAGCATTTT.

This clonotype was observed many times. The CDR3 protein is CASSLMGGGETQYF. The CDR3 DNA sequence: TGTGCCAGCAGCTTAATGGGGGGCGGAGAGACCCAGTACTTC. The gene calls are TRBV11-2 and TRBJ2-5; either TRBD1 or TRBD2 may supply D (6 bases each). The germline CDR1 and CDR2 sequences are SGHAT and FQNNGV. Trimming pared 2 bases from V and 4 bases from J, leaving 11 bases between. This CDR3 is built from 14 residues.

The chain is built from TRBV7-9 and TRBJ1-4; unclear D gene. Trimming took 6 bases from V and 7 from J, leaving 9 bases between them. The germline gives CDR1 SEHNR, CDR2 FQNEAQ (reference sequence). The CDR3 is made up of 12 amino acids. CDR3 amino acids: CASSGRSEKLFF. The CDR3 bases are TGTGCCAGCAGTGGGAGGAGTGAAAAACTGTTTTTT.

In its sample, this clonotype was seen many times. The J gene is TRBJ1-6, the V gene TRBV27; D unresolved. Trimming removed 8 bases at V and 7 bases at J, with 15 bases between. The CDR3 has 14 amino acids. From germline, CDR1 is MNHEY and CDR2 SMNVEV (reference sequence). The DNA for the CDR3 is TGTGCCAGCGCAGACGACGAAGGAAATTCACCCCTCCACTTT. Amino acids: CASADDEGNSPLHF.

This clonotype was picked up many times. The rearrangement uses TRBV5-6 and TRBJ1-2; 7 bases agree with TRBD1. This CDR3 spans 16 amino acids. Germline values: CDR1 SGHDT, CDR2 YYEEEE. The V gene end was trimmed by 4 bases and the J gene end by 0 bases; junction bases not matched to a gene: 9. The CDR3 region is CASSPVTGEANYGYTF. CDR3 coding DNA: TGTGCCAGCAGCCCAGTAACAGGGGAAGCTAACTATGGCTACACCTTC.

At least ten counts were recorded for this clonotype. The V and J genes are TRBV20-1 and TRBJ1-2; 7 positions match TRBD1. Germline V gene data show CDR1 as DFQATT and CDR2 as SNEGSKA (reference sequence). There are 15 residues in the CDR3. The trim removed 2 bases at V and 7 bases at J, leaving 13 bases unmatched. The CDR3 spells CSARPTGKMMSGYTF. As DNA, the CDR3 is TGCAGTGCTAGACCGACAGGGAAAATGATGAGTGGCTACACCTTC.

The chain has TRBV4-1 and TRBJ2-2; D might be TRBD1 (5 bases). Trimming took 1 base from V and 0 from J, leaving 9 bases between them. The CDR3 consists of 16 residues. CDR1 MGHRA and CDR2 YSYEKL come from the germline V gene. Written as DNA, the CDR3 is TGCGCCAGCAGCCAAGTAGCAGGGCCGAACACCGGGGAGCTGTTTTTT. Its protein is CASSQVAGPNTGELFF.

This clonotype has ten or more counts. The chain employs TRBV5-1 and TRBJ1-1, with 12 positions matching TRBD1. Germline lookup yields CDR1 SGHRS and CDR2 YFSETQ. The CDR3 spans 16 residues. V was pared by 4 bases and J by 1 base, with 5 bases of the junction left unmatched. The CDR3 DNA reads as TGCGCCAGCAGCCTGGGGACAGGGGGCGCGAACACTGAAGCTTTCTTT. This sequence encodes CASSLGTGGANTEAFF.

The V and J genes are TRBV9 and TRBJ2-2, with TRBD1 matching over 9 bases. Germline-derived CDR1 and CDR2 are SGDLS and YYNGEE. J gave up 1 base and V 2 bases, and 3 bases lay outside the gene matches. The CDR3 contains 16 residues. DNA for the CDR3: TGTGCCAGCAGCGTTCTGGGACAGGGGAACACCGGGGAGCTGTTTTTT. Residues: CASSVLGQGNTGELFF. The whole variable domain, remainder taken from reference TRBV9 and TRBJ2-2, is DSGVTQTPKHLITATGQRVTLRCSPRSGDLSVYWYQQSLDQGLQFLIQYYNGEERAKGNILERFSAQQFPDLHSELNLSSLELGDSALYFCASSVLGQGNTGELFFGEGSRLTVL.

This chain uses TRBV12-3 or TRBV12-4 with TRBJ2-7; D possibly corresponds to TRBD1 (6 bases). The germline V and J ends were trimmed by 4 bases and 3 bases, with 13 bases remaining between them. The CDR3 sequence is 14 residues long. The DNA of the CDR3 is TGTGCCAGCAGTTCCAGGGGTGTAAACTACGAGCAGTACTTC. Translated, it gives CASSSRGVNYEQYF.

The rearrangement uses TRBV29-1 and TRBJ2-5, with D unclear. Germline assignment: CDR1 SQVTM and CDR2 ANQGSEA. CDR3 length: 12 residues. V was cut by 2 bases and J by 13 bases, with 17 bases left in between. CDR3 sequence (DNA): TGCAGCGTTGAATCCGTGGGAACTACGGTGTACTTC. Residues: CSVESVGTTVYF.

This clonotype was counted ten times or more. J is TRBJ1-4 and V is TRBV7-2; no clear D gene. Trimming took off 5 bases at V and 12 bases at J, with 16 bases between the two ends. This CDR3 contains 13 residues. CDR1 and CDR2 from the germline V gene are SGHTA and FQGNSA. The CDR3 is CASSTSPDRELFF. The CDR3 nucleotides read TGTGCCAGCAGCACATCACCGGATCGGGAACTGTTTTTT.

This clonotype was recorded a few times. This chain connects TRBV15 to TRBJ1-1; TRBD1 might be the D (6 bases). This CDR3 region has 16 residues. The germline V gene encodes CDR1 LNHNV and CDR2 YYDKDF (reference sequence). With 0 bases removed from V and 4 bases from J, the gap between germline ends came to 15 bases. Written as DNA, the CDR3 is TGTGCCACCAGCAGAGATCTTTCGGGGGCCGGCACTGAAGCTTTCTTT. It yields the protein CATSRDLSGAGTEAFF.

V and J are TRBV7-8 and TRBJ1-1; the D gene is possibly TRBD1 (5 bases). Germline V gene lookup returns CDR1 SGHVS and CDR2 FQNEAQ. The CDR3 sequence is 13 residues long. Trimming stripped 2 bases from V and 10 bases from J, with 14 bases between. The CDR3 bases are TGTGCCAGCAGCTTAATGGGGCCCTCCCTAGCTTTCTTT. It is translated as CASSLMGPSLAFF.

This clonotype was detected ten times or more. The V and J genes are TRBV29-1 and TRBJ2-1; the match to TRBD1 covers 7 bases. The CDR3 is 14 residues long. Germline V gives CDR1 SQVTM, CDR2 ANQGSEA. V shed 3 bases and J 9 bases; nucleotides not matched to a gene: 11. As DNA, the CDR3 is TGCAGCGTTGAGGGGCCACAGGGGATAACTGAGCAGTTCTTC. The encoded protein is CSVEGPQGITEQFF.

There are a few counts of this clonotype. The chain carries TRBV24-1 and TRBJ2-1; D is ambiguous. Trimming removed 2 bases at V and 11 bases at J, with 9 bases between. Per germline, CDR1 KGHDR and CDR2 SFDVKD. The CDR3 is 12 residues long. CDR3 residues: CATSDSYIKQFF. The CDR3 nucleotides are TGTGCCACCAGTGATTCCTATATCAAGCAGTTCTTC.

The V call is TRBV7-3, the J call TRBJ2-7; 8 bases fit TRBD1. Germline CDR1 SGHTA, CDR2 FQGTGA. J lost 5 bases, V lost 6 bases, and 6 bases had no gene match. This CDR3 is 13 amino acids long. CDR3 in amino acids: CASSSGGGNEQYF. The CDR3 bases are TGTGCCAGCAGTTCAGGGGGCGGGAACGAGCAGTACTTC.

V usage is TRBV28 and J usage is TRBJ2-7; tentative D call: TRBD1 (5 bases). Trimming stripped 3 bases from V and 3 bases from J, with 9 bases between. CDR3 length: 13 amino acids. Per the germline V gene, CDR1 is MDHEN and CDR2 is SYDVKM. CDR3 nucleotide sequence: TGTGCCAGCAGTTTCCAGGGAAACTACGAGCAGTACGTC. Protein product: CASSFQGNYEQYV.

This clonotype was recorded a few times. The genes are TRBV5-1 and TRBJ2-5; tentative D call: TRBD2 (5 bases). Germline V gene sequence: CDR1 SGHRS, CDR2 YFSETQ. Between the trimmed V and J ends, which lost 4 bases and 4 bases, there was a span of 14 bases. The CDR3 runs to 14 residues. The CDR3 sequence: CASSPRGTRETQYF. The CDR3 DNA reads TGCGCCAGCAGCCCACGGGGTACGAGAGAGACCCAGTACTTC.

This clonotype was seen repeatedly, ten times or more. The chain couples TRBV10-3 to TRBJ2-1, with TRBD1 matching 10 bases. The trim removed 7 bases at V and 7 bases at J, leaving 4 bases unmatched. This CDR3 is 13 amino acids long. CDR1 and CDR2 from the germline V gene are ENHRY and SYGVKD. CDR3 nucleotides: TGTGCCATCAATGGACAGGGGGTGAATGAGCAGTTCTTC. This translates into CAINGQGVNEQFF.

The chain recombines TRBV25-1 with TRBJ1-4, with 10 bases aligning to TRBD1. Germline-derived CDR1 and CDR2 are MGHDK and SYGVNS. V lost 1 base to trimming and J lost 6 bases; unmatched junction nucleotides: 8. This CDR3 spans 17 amino acids. The CDR3 nucleotides read TGTGCCAGCAGTGAATGGGACAGGGGCCCTGGGGATGAAAAACTGTTTTTT. It translates to CASSEWDRGPGDEKLFF.